The sequence of this T cell receptor beta chain was determined in a study of identical twins. A remark on this clonotype: Its antigen is currently unknown.

The CDR3 extends over 13 amino acids. J was trimmed by 10 bases and V by 6 bases; bases with no gene match: 5. The germline V gene encodes CDR1 SNHLY and CDR2 FYNNEI. Findings and caveats of the study: Out-of-frame TCR alpha sharing observed in monozygotic twins exceeded model estimates. The same donors were not followed; conclusions instead depended on cross-sectional statistical analysis. A partial confounding effect on zero-insertion analyses could come from invariant MAIT and iNKT cells.

Each CDR3 protein is one row after TCRdb ran MiXCR on the 5' RACE reads. The table has 250,000 to 350,000 distinct CDR3 sequences, about 8.9% seen once; the top ten hold 2.1%. These data were also filed under a second study, of yellow fever vaccine responses in identical twins.

Sequenced: memory (CD45RO+) T cells sorted from blood. This rearrangement joins TRBV2 to TRBJ1-4, with 10 nucleotides matching TRBD1. This TCR was recovered from a woman under 30 in good health. In DNA, the CDR3 is TGTGCCAGCAGGGGGGACAGGGGCGTAAAACTGTTTTTT. Amino acids: CASRGDRGVKLFF.